Each of the 21 T cell receptor beta chains below was sequenced from the same sample in a study of T cells in Graves' hyperthyroidism and ophthalmopathy. The CDR3 regions of TCR beta were amplified from RNA transcripts. Researchers ran a first-round RT-PCR on the TCR CDR3 using the HTBI primer set. TCRdb re-analysed the multiplex PCR reads in MiXCR, keeping a single row per CDR3 protein. The table shows roughly 500,000 distinct CDR3 sequences, with around a quarter occurring only once. Sequencing input: blood. The receptors originated from a woman aged 25-40 years with Graves' ophthalmopathy.

At least ten counts were recorded for this clonotype. This chain connects TRBV20-1 to TRBJ1-5, with D perhaps matching TRBD1 (5 bases). V lost 1 base to trimming and J lost 4 bases, with 5 bases between them. Germline lookup yields CDR1 DFQATT and CDR2 SNEGSKA (reference sequence). The CDR3 spans 12 residues. This chain's CDR3 is CSARAGNQPQHF. CDR3 nucleotide sequence: TGCAGTGCTAGAGCAGGGAATCAGCCCCAGCATTTT.

A word on this clonotype: The junction departs from the called germline gene at one end, perhaps through a read error. The chain uses TRBV6-2 or TRBV6-3 and TRBJ2-5; D unclear. The CDR3 runs to 14 residues. CDR1 and CDR2 (germline): MNHEY, SVGEGT. CDR3 nucleotide sequence: TGTGCCAGCACCCCCCACACGTACCAAAAGACCCAGTACTTC. Protein product: CASTPHTYQKTQYF.

The chain employs TRBV24-1 and TRBJ1-2; D gene uncertain. The CDR3 consists of 13 residues. Germline CDR1 is KGHDR and CDR2 is SFDVKD. The V end was cut by 4 bases, the J end by 7 bases, with 12 bases between. Written as DNA, the CDR3 is TGTGCCACCAGTGAAGGCCCTTCCGCTGGCTACACCTTC. Amino acids: CATSEGPSAGYTF.

This clonotype was seen ten or more times. The rearrangement joins TRBV6-5 to TRBJ1-2, with D possibly TRBD1 on 6 matching bases. Germline V CDR1 and CDR2: MNHEY, SVGAGI. The ends were cut back, 6 bases at V and 4 bases at J, with 9 bases in the middle. This CDR3 has 12 amino acids. The CDR3: CASRRGGYGYTF. DNA for the CDR3: TGTGCCAGCAGGAGGGGGGGCTATGGCTACACCTTC.

The chain employs TRBV6-1 and TRBJ1-2; D is unresolved. V was shortened by 3 bases and J by 9 bases, with 5 bases between the two germline ends. The CDR3 has 10 amino acids. The V gene's germline CDR1 is MNHNS and CDR2 SASEGT. The CDR3 protein is CASSEVRYTF. CDR3 nucleotide sequence: TGTGCCAGCAGTGAGGTCCGCTACACCTTC.

This chain connects TRBV12-5 to TRBJ2-5; 7 bases fit TRBD1. V shed 5 bases, J shed 8 bases, and the junction held 26 bases outside the gene matches. This CDR3 is built from 19 residues. CDR1 is LGHNT and CDR2 is FRNRAP in the germline V gene. In nucleotides, the CDR3 is TGTGCTAGTGGTCAACCGACAGGGAAACTGGATACTGCCTTATCTACCCAGTACTTC. It specifies CASGQPTGKLDTALSTQYF. The full variable domain, rest sourced from reference TRBV12-5 and TRBJ2-5, is DARVTQTPRHKVTEMGQEVTMRCQPILGHNTVFWYRQTMMQGLELLAYFRNRAPLDDSGMPKDRFSAEMPDATLATLKIQPSEPRDSAVYFCASGQPTGKLDTALSTQYFGPGTRLLVL.

The chain carries TRBV20-1 and TRBJ2-5; D is uncertain. The CDR3 extends over 13 amino acids. V was cut by 2 bases and J by 2 bases, with 9 bases left in between. CDR1 is DFQATT and CDR2 is SNEGSKA in the germline V gene (reference sequence). This CDR3 reads CSARPSGQETQYF. The CDR3, as DNA: TGCAGTGCTAGACCCTCCGGACAAGAGACCCAGTACTTC.

There are many counts of this clonotype. V is TRBV7-8 and J is TRBJ2-7; D assignment may be TRBD1 or TRBD2 (5 bases each). Germline-derived CDR1 and CDR2 are SGHVS and FQNEAQ. The CDR3 loop spans 15 amino acids. The V and J ends lost 4 bases and 2 bases respectively, with 15 bases between them. The CDR3 region is CASSSLRGRPYEQYF. CDR3 sequence (DNA): TGTGCCAGCAGCTCCCTTCGGGGCAGGCCCTACGAGCAGTACTTC.

The chain links TRBV9 to TRBJ1-3; D might be TRBD1 (5 bases). The germline V gene has CDR1 SGDLS and CDR2 YYNGEE. The CDR3 runs 15 residues. V was clipped by 1 base and J by 3 bases, with 11 bases between them. The CDR3 loop is CASSVSGDRGNTIYF. CDR3 DNA sequence: TGTGCCAGCAGCGTATCCGGGGACCGTGGAAACACCATATATTTT.

This clonotype was picked up many times. V is TRBV6-5 and J is TRBJ2-3; no reliable D call. From germline, CDR1 is MNHEY and CDR2 SVGAGI. Trimming cost V 6 bases and J 5 bases, with 9 bases left between them. This CDR3 comprises 12 residues. The CDR3 loop is CASRWLGDTQYF. The CDR3 nucleotides read TGTGCCAGCAGGTGGCTTGGAGATACGCAGTATTTT.

This chain uses TRBV5-1 with TRBJ2-7; D gene uncertain. The CDR3 length is 13 residues. The V gene's germline CDR1 is SGHRS and CDR2 YFSETQ. Trimming left V 0 bases short and J 3 bases short, with 7 bases between. This CDR3 is CASSLESHYEQYF. CDR3 nucleotides: TGCGCCAGCAGCTTGGAATCCCACTACGAGCAGTACTTC.

This clonotype was observed at least ten times. The chain couples TRBV2 to TRBJ1-1; D may be TRBD1 (5 bases). The CDR3 has 16 amino acids. The germline V gene encodes CDR1 SNHLY and CDR2 FYNNEI. V was shortened by 1 base and J by 1 base, with 13 bases between the two germline ends. The CDR3 sequence is CASSEGQGGANTEAFF. CDR3 DNA sequence: TGTGCCAGCAGTGAAGGCCAGGGAGGCGCGAACACTGAAGCTTTCTTT.

This clonotype was found a few times. The rearrangement uses TRBV6-1 and TRBJ1-2; the D gene is possibly TRBD1 (6 bases). The CDR3 contains 16 residues. Germline-derived CDR1 and CDR2 are MNHNS and SASEGT. Between the trimmed V and J ends, which lost 2 bases and 12 bases, there was a span of 25 bases. CDR3 sequence (DNA): TGTGCCAGCAGTGAACAGTCGACAGGTTCCGGTGGGCTTCACACCTTC. It encodes CASSEQSTGSGGLHTF.

In its sample, this clonotype was seen many times. The chain employs TRBV20-1 and TRBJ2-5; TRBD2 matches 10 bases. The V and J ends lost 5 bases and 5 bases, in that order; junction bases with no gene match: 11. CDR1 DFQATT and CDR2 SNEGSKA come from the germline V gene (reference sequence). CDR3 size: 15 residues. The CDR3 spells CSASRTSGGGETQYF. CDR3 in DNA: TGCAGTGCTTCCAGGACTAGCGGTGGGGGGGAGACCCAGTACTTC.

This clonotype has ten or more counts. The chain uses TRBV2 and TRBJ1-1; weak D call: TRBD1 (6 bases). Trimming removed 9 bases at V and 0 bases at J, with 17 bases between. The CDR3 consists of 15 residues. CDR1 SNHLY and CDR2 FYNNEI come from the germline V gene. The CDR3 DNA reads as TGTGCCAGTCTCGGGGGCAGCCTTATGAACACTGAAGCTTTCTTT. Amino acids: CASLGGSLMNTEAFF. The full variable domain, rest sourced from reference TRBV2 and TRBJ1-1, is EPEVTQTPSHQVTQMGQEVILRCVPISNHLYFYWYRQILGQKVEFLVSFYNNEISEKSEIFDDQFSVERPDGSNFTLKIRSTKLEDSAMYFCASLGGSLMNTEAFFGQGTRLTVV.

This clonotype was detected ten times or more. The chain has TRBV15 and TRBJ1-2, with D unclear. The CDR3 has 19 residues. Germline CDR1 and CDR2: LNHNV and YYDKDF (reference sequence). The V end lost 0 bases, the J end lost 1 base, and 21 bases lay between the germline ends. CDR3 coding DNA: TGTGCCACCAGCAGAGATACAATCGTCGGGCGGCGAATTAACTATGGCTACACCTTC. It specifies CATSRDTIVGRRINYGYTF.

The V gene is TRBV3-1, the J gene TRBJ1-1; D unclear. The CDR3 is 13 amino acids. Germline CDR1 LGHDT, CDR2 YNNKEL (reference sequence). Trimming removed 1 base at V and 4 bases at J, with 7 bases between. The CDR3 DNA reads TGTGCCAGCAGCCAAGGGTACGGCACTGAAGCTTTCTTT. Translation: CASSQGYGTEAFF.

This clonotype was recorded many times. The CDR3 sequence is CASSIDLGSGSYEQYF. CDR3 bases: TGTGCCAGTAGTATAGATCTCGGGTCGGGGTCCTACGAGCAGTACTTC. J is TRBJ2-7 and V is TRBV19, with D possibly being TRBD2 (5 bases). V was shortened by 0 bases and J by 1 base, with 13 bases between the two germline ends. The CDR3 extends over 16 amino acids. Per the germline V gene, CDR1 is LNHDA and CDR2 is SQIVND (reference sequence). The full variable domain, completed using reference TRBV19 and TRBJ2-7, is DGGITQSPKYLFRKEGQNVTLSCEQNLNHDAMYWYRQDPGQGLRLIYYSQIVNDFQKGDIAEGYSVSREKKESFPLTVTSAQKNPTAFYLCASSIDLGSGSYEQYFGPGTRLTVT.

This clonotype has ten or more counts. In DNA, the CDR3 is TGTGCCAGCAGCTTAAAGGGCAGGGGGCTACACTACGAGCAGTACTTC. This encodes CASSLKGRGLHYEQYF. The chain has TRBV7-2 and TRBJ2-7; 8 positions match TRBD1. Germline V CDR1 and CDR2: SGHTA, FQGNSA. This CDR3 has 16 amino acids. J was trimmed by 3 bases and V by 2 bases; bases with no gene match: 9. Drawing the rest from reference TRBV7-2 and TRBJ2-7, the complete variable domain is GAGVSQSPSNKVTEKGKDVELRCDPISGHTALYWYRQSLGQGLEFLIYFQGNSAPDKSGLPSDRFSAERTGGSVSTLTIQRTQQEDSAVYLCASSLKGRGLHYEQYFGPGTRLTVT.

This clonotype has a handful of counts. The V gene is TRBV28, the J gene TRBJ1-2, with 7 positions matching TRBD1. V lost 4 bases and J lost 4; bases outside the gene matches: 9. Germline V gene sequence: CDR1 MDHEN, CDR2 SYDVKM. CDR3 length: 15 amino acids. The chain's CDR3 is CASSSPPGQPYGYTF. In nucleotides, the CDR3 is TGTGCCAGCAGTTCACCGCCGGGACAGCCCTATGGCTACACCTTC.

V is TRBV6-2 or TRBV6-3 and J is TRBJ1-3; D ambiguous. The CDR3 loop spans 16 amino acids. Germline V gene data show CDR1 as MNHEY and CDR2 as SVGEGT. Trimming removed 7 bases at V and 0 bases at J, with 16 bases between. The CDR3 DNA follows: TGTGCCAGCAAGCGGCAATCAGGCAGCTCTGGAAACACCATATATTTT. Encoded protein: CASKRQSGSSGNTIYF.